This T cell receptor (beta chain) is drawn from a study of T cell therapy after organ transplantation. Study as a whole: Therapy products were autologous CMV-specific T cells, peptide-expanded for two to three weeks. Up to 6 doses were given at 2-week intervals.

CDR1 and CDR2 (germline): SGHNT, YENEEA. V gave up 6 bases and J gave up 10 bases, with 12 bases separating them. This CDR3 is built from 12 residues. As for this clone: Its antigen is unknown.

TCRdb keeps only in-frame clones here, not all; method: immunoSEQ multiplex PCR. The table includes 51,000 or so clones, 94% detected once. General observations from the study: Minimal repertoire change after therapy followed marked pretherapy expansions in nonresponders.

This sequence was found in a human patient who had received a solid organ transplant and had CMV disease. The V call is TRBV11-3, the J call TRBJ2-2, with unresolved D. The sample consisted of CD8+ T cells from blood, taken before autologous CMV-specific T cell therapy. The chain's CDR3 is CASRGMGEELFF. The CDR3 nucleotides are TGTGCCAGCAGGGGAATGGGTGAGGAGCTGTTTTTT.